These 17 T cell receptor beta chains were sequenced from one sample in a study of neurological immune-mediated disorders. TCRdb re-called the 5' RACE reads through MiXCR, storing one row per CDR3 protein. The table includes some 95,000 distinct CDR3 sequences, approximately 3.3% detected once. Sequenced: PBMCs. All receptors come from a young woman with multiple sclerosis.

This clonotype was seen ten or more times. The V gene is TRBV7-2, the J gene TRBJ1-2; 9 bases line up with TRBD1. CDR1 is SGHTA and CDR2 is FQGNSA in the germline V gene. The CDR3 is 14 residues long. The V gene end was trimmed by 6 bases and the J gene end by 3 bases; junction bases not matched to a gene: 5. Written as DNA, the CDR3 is TGTGCCAGCAGGGGGGGGACAGGGTACTATGGCTACACCTTC. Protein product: CASRGGTGYYGYTF.

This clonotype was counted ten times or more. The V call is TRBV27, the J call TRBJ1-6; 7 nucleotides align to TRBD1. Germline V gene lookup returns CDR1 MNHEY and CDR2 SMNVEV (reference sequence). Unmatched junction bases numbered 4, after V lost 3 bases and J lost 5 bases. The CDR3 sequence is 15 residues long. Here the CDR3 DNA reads TGTGCCAGCAGTTTGCTGGGACAGAATAATTCACCCCTCCACTTT. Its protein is CASSLLGQNNSPLHF.

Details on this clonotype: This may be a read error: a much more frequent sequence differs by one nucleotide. CDR3 in DNA: TGTGCCAGCAACCAGAAACCTCAGCCCCAGCATTTT. Amino acids: CASNQKPQPQHF. The chain carries TRBV3-1 and TRBJ1-5; D is ambiguous. From germline, CDR1 is LGHDT and CDR2 YNNKEL (reference sequence). The ends were cut back, 7 bases at V and 6 bases at J, with 10 bases in the middle. This CDR3 has 12 amino acids.

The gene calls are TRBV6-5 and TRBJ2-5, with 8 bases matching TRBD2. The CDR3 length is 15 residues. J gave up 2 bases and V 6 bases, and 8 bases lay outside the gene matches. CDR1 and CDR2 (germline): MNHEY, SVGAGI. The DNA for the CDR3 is TGTGCCAGCAGCCCACGGGGGGGAGCACAAGAGACCCAGTACTTC. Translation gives CASSPRGGAQETQYF.

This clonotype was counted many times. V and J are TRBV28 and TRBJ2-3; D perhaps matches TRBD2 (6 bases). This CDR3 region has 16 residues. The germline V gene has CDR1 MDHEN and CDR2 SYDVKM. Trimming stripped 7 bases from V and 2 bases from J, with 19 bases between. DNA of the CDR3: TGTGCCAGCAAGAGGGAGGCAATAGAAAACACAGATACGCAGTATTTT. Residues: CASKREAIENTDTQYF. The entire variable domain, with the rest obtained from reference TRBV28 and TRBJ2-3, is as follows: DVKVTQSSRYLVKRTGEKVFLECVQDMDHENMFWYRQDPGLGLRLIYFSYDVKMKEKGDIPEGYSVSREKKERFSLILESASTNQTSMYLCASKREAIENTDTQYFGPGTRLTVL.

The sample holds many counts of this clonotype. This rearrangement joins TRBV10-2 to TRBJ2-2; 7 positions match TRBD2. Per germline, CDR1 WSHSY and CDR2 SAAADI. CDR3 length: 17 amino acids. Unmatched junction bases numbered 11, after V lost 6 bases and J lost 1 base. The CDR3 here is CASRRGPAGENTGELFF. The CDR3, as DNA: TGCGCCAGCAGGCGGGGTCCGGCGGGGGAGAACACCGGGGAGCTGTTTTTT.

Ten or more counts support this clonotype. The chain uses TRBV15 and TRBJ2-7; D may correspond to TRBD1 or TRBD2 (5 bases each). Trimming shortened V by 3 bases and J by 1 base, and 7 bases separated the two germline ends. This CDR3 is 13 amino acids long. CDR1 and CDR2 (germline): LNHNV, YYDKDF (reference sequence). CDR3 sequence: CATSSGASYEQYF. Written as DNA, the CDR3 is TGTGCCACCAGCAGCGGGGCTTCCTACGAGCAGTACTTC. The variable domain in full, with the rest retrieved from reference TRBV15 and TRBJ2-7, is DAMVIQNPRYQVTQFGKPVTLSCSQTLNHNVMYWYQQKSSQAPKLLFHYYDKDFNNEADTPDNFQSRRPNTSFCFLDIRSPGLGDTAMYLCATSSGASYEQYFGPGTRLTVT.

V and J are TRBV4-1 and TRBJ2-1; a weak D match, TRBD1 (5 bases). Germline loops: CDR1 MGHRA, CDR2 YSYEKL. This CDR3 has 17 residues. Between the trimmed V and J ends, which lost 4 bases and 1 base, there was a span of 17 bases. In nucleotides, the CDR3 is TGCGCCAGCAGCCCACACCCTGCTAGGGGTTCCTACAATGAGCAGTTCTTC. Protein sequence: CASSPHPARGSYNEQFF.

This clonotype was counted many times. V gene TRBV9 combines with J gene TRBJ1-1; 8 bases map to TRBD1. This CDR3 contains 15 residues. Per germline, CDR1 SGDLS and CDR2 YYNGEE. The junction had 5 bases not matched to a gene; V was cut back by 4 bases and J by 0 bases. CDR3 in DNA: TGTGCCAGCAGCCCTCAGACAGGGGTGAACACTGAAGCTTTCTTT. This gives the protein CASSPQTGVNTEAFF.

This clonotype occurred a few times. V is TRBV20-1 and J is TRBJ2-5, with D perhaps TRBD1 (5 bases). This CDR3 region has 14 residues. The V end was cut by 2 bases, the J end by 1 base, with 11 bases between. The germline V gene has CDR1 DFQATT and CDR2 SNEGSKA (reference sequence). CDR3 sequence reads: CSARRTPGQETQYF. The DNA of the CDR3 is TGCAGTGCTAGACGGACACCGGGCCAAGAGACCCAGTACTTC.

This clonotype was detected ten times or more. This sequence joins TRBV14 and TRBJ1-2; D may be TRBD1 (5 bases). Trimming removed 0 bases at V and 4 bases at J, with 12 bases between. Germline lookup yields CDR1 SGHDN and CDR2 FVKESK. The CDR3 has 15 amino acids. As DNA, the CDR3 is TGTGCCAGCAGCCAAGAGATTGACAGTTCCTATGGCTACACCTTC. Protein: CASSQEIDSSYGYTF.

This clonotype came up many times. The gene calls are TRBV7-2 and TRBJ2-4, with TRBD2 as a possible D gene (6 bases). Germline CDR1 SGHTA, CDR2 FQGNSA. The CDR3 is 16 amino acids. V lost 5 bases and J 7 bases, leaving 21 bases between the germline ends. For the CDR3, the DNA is TGTGCCAGCAGCCCATCCCGTTGGGGGGAAGGGAACATTCAGTACTTC. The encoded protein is CASSPSRWGEGNIQYF.

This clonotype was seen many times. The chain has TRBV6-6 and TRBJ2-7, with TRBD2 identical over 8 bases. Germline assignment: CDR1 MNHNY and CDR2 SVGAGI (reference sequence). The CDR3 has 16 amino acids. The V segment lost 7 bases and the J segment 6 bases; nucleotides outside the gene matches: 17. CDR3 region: CASTSLGLAGGVEQYF. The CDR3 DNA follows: TGTGCCAGCACAAGCCTAGGTCTGGCGGGAGGTGTCGAGCAGTACTTC.

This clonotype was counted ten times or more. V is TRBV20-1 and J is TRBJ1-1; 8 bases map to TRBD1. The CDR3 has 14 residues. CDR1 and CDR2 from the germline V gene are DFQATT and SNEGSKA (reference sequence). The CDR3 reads CRASSGQEVTEAFF. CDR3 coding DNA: TGCAGGGCCAGCTCGGGACAGGAGGTCACTGAAGCTTTCTTT.

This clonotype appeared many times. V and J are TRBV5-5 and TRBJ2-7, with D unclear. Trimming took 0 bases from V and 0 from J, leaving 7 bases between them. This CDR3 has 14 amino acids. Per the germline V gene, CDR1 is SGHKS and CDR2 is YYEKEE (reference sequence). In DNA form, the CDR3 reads TGTGCCAGCAGCTTGGAGTGGGGCTCCTACGAGCAGTACTTC. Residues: CASSLEWGSYEQYF. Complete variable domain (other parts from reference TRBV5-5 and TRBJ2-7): DAGVTQSPTHLIKTRGQQVTLRCSPISGHKSVSWYQQVLGQGPQFIFQYYEKEERGRGNFPDRFSARQFPNYSSELNVNALLLGDSALYLCASSLEWGSYEQYFGPGTRLTVT.

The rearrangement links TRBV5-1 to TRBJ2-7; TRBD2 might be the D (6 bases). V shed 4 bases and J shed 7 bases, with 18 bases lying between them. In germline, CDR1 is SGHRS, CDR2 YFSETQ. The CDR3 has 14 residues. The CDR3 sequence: CASSMGTVGGEQYF. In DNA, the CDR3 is TGCGCCAGCAGCATGGGGACGGTGGGAGGTGAGCAGTACTTC.

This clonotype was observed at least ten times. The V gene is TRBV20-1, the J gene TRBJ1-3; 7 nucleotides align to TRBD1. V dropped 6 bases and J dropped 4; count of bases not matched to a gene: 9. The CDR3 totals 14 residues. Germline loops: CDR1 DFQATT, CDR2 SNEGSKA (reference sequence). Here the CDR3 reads CSAASQGGGNTIYF. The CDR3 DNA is TGCAGTGCAGCTTCCCAGGGGGGAGGAAACACCATATATTTT.